Following are 8 T cell receptor beta chains from one sample sequenced in a study of T cell responses to AZD1222 COVID-19 vaccine. Produced via immunoSEQ multiplex PCR; TCRdb's table is partial and in-frame only. The data contain roughly 150,000 clones, more than 85% of them singletons. Sequencing used peripheral blood, obtained on day 0 of AZD1222 vaccination. These receptors were taken from an adult in good health.

The chain carries TRBV5-4 and TRBJ1-5; possible D gene TRBD1, 6 bases. This CDR3 has 14 amino acids. Germline V lookup: CDR1 SGHNT, CDR2 YYREEE (reference sequence). Trimming left V 4 bases short and J 7 bases short, with 15 bases between. CDR3 sequence: CASSEQGVGQPQHF. The CDR3 nucleotides are TGTGCCAGCAGCGAACAGGGTGTCGGCCAGCCCCAGCATTTT. Full variable domain (missing parts from reference TRBV5-4 and TRBJ1-5): ETGVTQSPTHLIKTRGQQVTLRCSSQSGHNTVSWYQQALGQGPQFIFQYYREEENGRGNFPPRFSGLQFPNYSSELNVNALELDDSALYLCASSEQGVGQPQHFGDGTRLSIL.

This clone was counted once. In DNA form, the CDR3 reads TGTGCCAGCAGCTTAGGCCGCACAGATACGCAGTATTTT. It yields the protein CASSLGRTDTQYF. The gene calls are TRBV11-3 and TRBJ2-3, with D hard to call. Trimming stripped 1 base from V and 1 base from J, with 3 bases between. The CDR3 runs 13 residues. Germline lookup yields CDR1 SGHNT and CDR2 YENEEA.

In this sample, this clone turned up once. V is TRBV11-2 and J is TRBJ1-2, with a possible D match to TRBD1 (6 bases). Trimming left V 5 bases short and J 5 bases short, with 12 bases between. CDR1 is SGHAT and CDR2 is FQNNGV in the germline V gene. The CDR3 has 13 residues. CDR3 residues: CASSPGQMYGYTF. CDR3 DNA sequence: TGTGCCAGCAGCCCAGGACAGATGTATGGCTACACCTTC.

V is TRBV5-8 and J is TRBJ1-1; 7 bases align to TRBD1. With V trimmed by 4 bases and J by 4 bases, 4 bases remained unmatched. CDR3 length equals 13 residues. Germline-derived CDR1 and CDR2 are SGHTS and YDEGEE. The DNA for the CDR3 is TGTGCCAGCAGCAGAGACAGGGCCACTGAAGCTTTCTTT. As protein: CASSRDRATEAFF.

This clone was seen only once. V is TRBV11-2 and J is TRBJ1-2; TRBD1 matches 9 bases. The CDR3 length is 14 residues. V shed 4 bases and J 4 bases; nucleotides not matched to a gene: 4. Germline assignment: CDR1 SGHAT and CDR2 FQNNGV. CDR3 protein: CASSSGQGPYGYTF. For the CDR3, the DNA is TGTGCCAGCAGCTCCGGACAGGGGCCCTATGGCTACACCTTC.

The chain couples TRBV5-1 to TRBJ1-5, with a possible D match to TRBD1 (5 bases). The CDR3 runs to 16 residues. Germline-derived CDR1 and CDR2 are SGHRS and YFSETQ. Trimming stripped 4 bases from V and 3 bases from J, with 17 bases between. The CDR3 protein is CASSPGGGSDNQPQHF. CDR3 nucleotide sequence: TGCGCCAGCAGCCCCGGCGGGGGATCTGACAATCAGCCCCAGCATTTT. The full variable domain, completed using reference TRBV5-1 and TRBJ1-5, is KAGVTQTPRYLIKTRGQQVTLSCSPISGHRSVSWYQQTPGQGLQFLFEYFSETQRNKGNFPGRFSGRQFSNSRSEMNVSTLELGDSALYLCASSPGGGSDNQPQHFGDGTRLSIL.

V usage is TRBV18 and J usage is TRBJ1-5, with D tentatively TRBD1 (5 bases). Germline CDR1 KGHSH, CDR2 LQKENI. This CDR3 has 14 residues. V was shortened by 6 bases and J by 0 bases, with 9 bases between the two germline ends. CDR3 residues: CASSRDYSNQPQHF. CDR3 DNA: TGTGCCAGCTCTCGGGACTATAGCAATCAGCCCCAGCATTTT.

The rearrangement uses TRBV7-9 and TRBJ2-2; D not resolved. From germline, CDR1 is SEHNR and CDR2 FQNEAQ (reference sequence). The CDR3 runs to 16 residues. The V and J ends lost 5 bases and 2 bases respectively, with 15 bases between them. The CDR3 bases are TGTGCCAGCAGCGCGGCGCCGGCAGGAAACACCGGGGAGCTGTTTTTT. It yields the protein CASSAAPAGNTGELFF.